What follows is one T cell receptor beta chain and its context. The source of the sample is a study of blood T cell repertoires in COVID-19. About the research overall: The United States, Italy and Spain provided the acute and convalescent COVID-19 samples. The analysed material was cDNA or gDNA that came from T cells, B-cell-depleted T cells, or PBMCs.

Original processing notes: From reference gene primer amplification, estimates of nucleated cell counts were derived. Clones were read by immunoSEQ multiplex PCR, and TCRdb kept only the in-frame ones, dropping some. The V and J calls and clone size were taken over from that table, and D and trimming were inferred from the DNA. The repertoire has over 250,000 clones, 85% to 90% of them found once; the top ten carry roughly 5.9%. CDR1 and CDR2 from the germline V gene are SGHNT and YYREEE (reference sequence). J was trimmed by 1 base and V by 4 bases; bases with no gene match: 14. CDR3 length: 19 residues.

This clonotype was obtained from a woman aged 50 to 60 with COVID-19, enrolled during active disease. V is TRBV5-4 and J is TRBJ2-7, with 13 bases that match TRBD2. The sequencing sample was made of peripheral blood. The CDR3 DNA reads TGTGCCAGCAGCCTCTGGGTAGGACTAGCGGGAGTTCGGTCCTACGAGCAGTACTTC. As protein: CASSLWVGLAGVRSYEQYF.